The 9 T cell receptor beta chains listed next were all sequenced from one sample in a study of CD8 T cells in ankylosing spondylitis. Each CDR3 protein gets one entry after TCRdb re-called the 5' RACE reads with MiXCR. The data hold 200,000 to 250,000 distinct CDR3 sequences, with over 9.5% observed a single time. What was sequenced was blood, either unsorted or a sorted T cell fraction (not recorded which). These receptors were collected from a male donor with ankylosing spondylitis or in good health (not recorded which).

This clonotype was seen a handful of times. The V and J genes are TRBV4-2 and TRBJ2-3, with TRBD2 matching over 8 bases. The V gene's germline CDR1 is LGHNA and CDR2 YNFKEQ. The CDR3 contains 18 residues. V lost 0 bases to trimming and J lost 6 bases; unmatched junction nucleotides: 14. DNA for the CDR3: TGTGCCAGCAGCCAAGAGCTCCCTGGCGGGACTAGTGCGGATACGCAGTATTTT. Translated, it gives CASSQELPGGTSADTQYF.

This clonotype was counted many times. The J gene is TRBJ2-1, the V gene TRBV14; 9 nucleotides line up with TRBD1. The germline V gene has CDR1 SGHDN and CDR2 FVKESK. This CDR3 is 15 amino acids long. The V gene end was trimmed by 5 bases and the J gene end by 9 bases; junction bases not matched to a gene: 11. The chain's CDR3 is CASSWTGTGLIEQFF. The CDR3 bases are TGTGCCAGCAGCTGGACCGGGACAGGGTTGATTGAGCAGTTCTTC.

This clonotype was recorded many times. The V call is TRBV7-2, the J call TRBJ2-2; D ambiguous. CDR3 length equals 11 residues. Germline CDR1 is SGHTA and CDR2 is FQGNSA. Trimming cost V 5 bases and J 9 bases, with 7 bases left between them. CDR3 DNA sequence: TGTGCCAGCAGCCCGTTCCGGGAGCTGTTTTTT. As protein: CASSPFRELFF.

The genes are TRBV7-3 and TRBJ2-6, with D hard to call. Germline V gene sequence: CDR1 SGHTA, CDR2 FQGTGA. This CDR3 comprises 15 residues. Trimming left V 5 bases short and J 0 bases short, with 8 bases between. CDR3 nucleotide sequence: TGTGCCAGCAGCACCGGGCGCTCTGGGGCCAACGTCCTGACTTTC. Translation: CASSTGRSGANVLTF.

This clonotype was detected many times. This sequence joins TRBV6-2 or TRBV6-3 and TRBJ2-3, with 12 nucleotides matching TRBD2. Germline-derived CDR1 and CDR2 are MNHEY and SVGEGT. Germline trimming cut 5 bases from V and 7 bases from J; bases unmatched to any gene: 10. The CDR3 extends over 16 amino acids. This CDR3 is CASSPASGGATNTQYF. CDR3 coding DNA: TGTGCCAGCAGTCCAGCTAGCGGGGGGGCGACGAATACGCAGTATTTT.

Here the CDR3 DNA reads TGCAGTGCTAGTCAGGGGGTTAAGGGCTACACCTTC. It specifies CSASQGVKGYTF. The chain carries TRBV20-1 and TRBJ1-2, with 7 nucleotides matching TRBD1. This CDR3 contains 12 residues. V lost 3 bases to trimming and J lost 8 bases; unmatched junction nucleotides: 6. Germline V lookup: CDR1 DFQATT, CDR2 SNEGSKA (reference sequence).

This clonotype was recorded many times. The chain carries TRBV6-5 and TRBJ2-3; D perhaps matches TRBD2 (6 bases). The CDR3 loop spans 15 amino acids. CDR1 and CDR2 (germline): MNHEY, SVGAGI. The V end lost 1 base, the J end lost 3 bases, and 11 bases lay between the germline ends. The CDR3 nucleotides are TGTGCCAGCAGTTACTTCGCGGGGCGGACAGATACGCAGTATTTT. Its translation: CASSYFAGRTDTQYF.

This clonotype was recorded many times. The J gene is TRBJ2-7, the V gene TRBV12-3 or TRBV12-4; 15 nucleotides match TRBD2. The CDR3 is made up of 15 amino acids. The junction had 5 bases not matched to a gene; V was cut back by 7 bases and J by 4 bases. CDR3 in DNA: TGTGCCAGCACCTCAGGACTAGCGGGGGGGTACGAGCAGTACTTC. Amino acids: CASTSGLAGGYEQYF.

This clonotype was counted ten times or more. The chain is built from TRBV27 and TRBJ2-1, with 11 positions matching TRBD2. Trimming at V came to 5 bases and at J to 3 bases, leaving 3 bases not matched to a gene. This CDR3 spans 15 amino acids. Per germline, CDR1 MNHEY and CDR2 SMNVEV (reference sequence). CDR3 in amino acids: CASSHSGGGYNEQFF. In DNA, the CDR3 is TGTGCCAGCAGTCATAGCGGGGGGGGCTACAATGAGCAGTTCTTC.